This T cell receptor beta chain was identified during a study of CD8+ T cells in alopecia areata. To note about this clone: Antigen: not known.

Study observations and caveats: Normal skin contains resident alphabeta T cells, and these are also sequenced in scalp samples. An increase in clonality over normal scalp was evident in lesional scalp, especially alopecia totalis/universalis. TCR sharing across patients was less clear than in mice, possibly HLA-related.

Following extraction, RNA underwent reverse transcription to cDNA, which served as the sequencing template. Using immunoSEQ multiplex PCR, the repertoire was profiled, and TCRdb retains in-frame clones only, with some absent. The sample has roughly 250,000 clones, under 80% seen once. Peripheral blood and lesional scalp punch biopsies came from alopecia areata patients. Germline V gene lookup returns CDR1 GTSNPN and CDR2 SVGIG (reference sequence). The ends were cut back, 4 bases at V and 4 bases at J, with 18 bases in the middle. CDR3 size: 15 residues. The specimen was CD4+ T cells sorted from blood, collected at week 0. The TCR was taken from a human donor with alopecia areata. The chain has TRBV30 and TRBJ2-3; D might be TRBD1 or TRBD2, each matching 5 bases. CDR3 residues: CAWIAPDRGPDTQYF. The CDR3 bases are TGTGCCTGGATAGCGCCTGATAGGGGTCCAGATACGCAGTATTTT.